These T cell receptor beta chains were read from a single sample in a study of cytomegalovirus exposure and HLA in healthy donors. Libraries were prepared by immunoSEQ multiplex PCR; TCRdb keeps only in-frame clonotypes and omits some of them. This sample's table has more than 40,000 clones. Sequences were obtained from PBMCs. These receptors all come from a male donor in good health and CMV-seronegative. The CDR3 runs from the conserved cysteine through the conserved F or W. The D gene is left open where the match is weak.

-	TRBV18	TRBJ1-1	CASSLQGRDTEAFF	TGTGCCAGCTCACTTCAGGGGAGAGACACTGAAGCTTTCTTT
TRBD2	TRBV6-5	TRBJ2-2	CATTLRTRFPGELFF	TGTGCCACCACTCTAAGGACTAGATTTCCCGGGGAGCTGTTTTTT
TRBD1	TRBV18	TRBJ1-5	CASSPGTGGNQPQHF	TGTGCCAGCTCACCAGGGACAGGGGGAAATCAGCCCCAGCATTTT
-	TRBV30	TRBJ2-7	CAWSDTVDEQYF	TGTGCCTGGAGTGACACAGTCGACGAGCAGTACTTC
-	TRBV5-1	TRBJ2-6	CASSLIGRGTGANVLTF	TGCGCCAGCAGCTTGATAGGCAGGGGCACCGGGGCCAACGTCCTGACTTTC
-	TRBV6-5	TRBJ2-3	CASSPTGVTQYF	TGTGCCAGCAGCCCCACGGGGGTTACGCAGTATTTT
-	TRBV6-5	TRBJ1-3	CASAPGVTGNTIYF	TGTGCCAGTGCACCGGGGGTTACTGGAAACACCATATATTTT
-	TRBV6-1	TRBJ2-1	CASRLGREFYNEQFF	TGTGCCAGCAGGCTAGGACGGGAGTTCTACAATGAGCAGTTCTTC
TRBD1	TRBV19	TRBJ1-5	CATWDSDNQPQHF	TGTGCCACCTGGGACAGTGACAATCAGCCCCAGCATTTT
TRBD2	TRBV4-2	TRBJ2-7	CASSQDAGGPREQYF	TGTGCCAGCAGCCAAGATGCGGGGGGACCTCGCGAGCAGTACTTC
-	TRBV7-6	TRBJ2-7	CASSYDSEQYF	TGTGCCAGCAGCTATGACAGTGAGCAGTACTTC
TRBD1	TRBV6-1	TRBJ1-2	CASSEGTGGSYGYTF	TGTGCCAGCAGTGAAGGGACAGGGGGCAGCTATGGCTACACCTTC
TRBD2	TRBV15	TRBJ2-1	CATSRDGTAGYNEQFF	TGTGCCACCAGCAGAGATGGTACAGCGGGGTACAATGAGCAGTTCTTC
-	TRBV5-1	TRBJ1-5	CASSLGGVGNQPQHF	TGCGCCAGCAGCTTGGGGGGGGTCGGCAATCAGCCCCAGCATTTT
TRBD1	TRBV29-1	TRBJ1-2	CSVEGWPGGDYGYTF	TGCAGCGTTGAAGGTTGGCCAGGGGGCGACTATGGCTACACCTTC
TRBD1	TRBV6-5	TRBJ1-6	CASSYGGGTGLAPLHF	TGTGCCAGCAGTTACGGTGGGGGGACAGGGCTCGCACCCCTCCACTTT
TRBD1	TRBV18	TRBJ2-7	CASSPALRTGHREQYF	TGTGCCAGCTCACCGGCCCTCCGGACAGGGCATCGCGAGCAGTACTTC
-	TRBV7-2	TRBJ1-2	CASSLWAVYGYTF	TGTGCCAGCAGCTTATGGGCCGTCTATGGCTACACCTTC
-	TRBV30	TRBJ1-6	CAWAIRRGRASPLHF	TGTGCCTGGGCAATCCGGAGGGGGAGGGCTTCACCCCTCCACTTT
-	TRBV5-4	TRBJ2-7	CASSRGGSYEQYF	TGTGCCAGCAGCCGAGGGGGATCCTACGAGCAGTACTTC
TRBD2	TRBV5-4	TRBJ2-5	CASTRLAGDQETQYF	TGTGCCAGCACCCGACTAGCGGGGGACCAAGAGACCCAGTACTTC
TRBD1	TRBV4-2	TRBJ2-7	CASRGTGGYEQYF	TGTGCCAGCAGAGGGACAGGGGGCTACGAGCAGTACTTC
-	TRBV4-3	TRBJ1-1	CASSPIPAANTEAFF	TGCGCCAGCAGCCCCATCCCGGCGGCGAACACTGAAGCTTTCTTT
-	TRBV10-3	TRBJ1-1	CAISFSQDTEAFF	TGTGCCATCAGTTTTTCCCAGGACACTGAAGCTTTCTTT
TRBD1	TRBV9	TRBJ1-2	CASSVTGQGTGYTF	TGTGCCAGCAGCGTTACGGGACAGGGAACTGGCTACACCTTC
TRBD1	TRBV7-9	TRBJ1-1	CASSQQGTNTEAFF	TGTGCCAGCAGCCAACAGGGGACAAACACTGAAGCTTTCTTT
TRBD1	TRBV7-6	TRBJ2-1	CASSRNPGQGVNNEQFF	TGTGCCAGCAGCCGGAATCCGGGACAGGGTGTGAACAATGAGCAGTTCTTC
-	TRBV5-1	TRBJ1-2	CASSLEGPYGYTF	TGCGCCAGCAGCTTAGAGGGCCCCTATGGCTACACCTTC
-	TRBV29-1	TRBJ2-6	CSVEFGQSGANVLTF	TGCAGCGTTGAATTTGGACAGTCTGGGGCCAACGTCCTGACTTTC
TRBD1	TRBV29-1	TRBJ1-1	CSARLGQGVNTEAFF	TGCAGCGCTCGACTGGGACAGGGAGTCAACACTGAAGCTTTCTTT
-	TRBV7-2	TRBJ2-3	CASSKTTDTQYF	TGTGCCAGCAGCAAGACAACAGATACGCAGTATTTT
TRBD1	TRBV6-4	TRBJ2-7	CASSEGDSSYEQYF	TGTGCCAGCAGTGAAGGGGACAGCTCCTACGAGCAGTACTTC
-	TRBV29-1	TRBJ2-6	CSVPGGSGANVLTF	TGCAGCGTTCCAGGGGGGTCGGGGGCCAACGTCCTGACTTTC
-	TRBV7-9	TRBJ2-5	CASSILTGTYQSGQETQYF	TGTGCCAGCAGCATACTAACAGGGACATATCAGTCGGGCCAAGAGACCCAGTACTTC
-	TRBV29-1	TRBJ2-3	CSVEAGLEAADTQYF	TGCAGCGTTGAAGCGGGACTGGAGGCTGCCGATACGCAGTATTTT
-	TRBV30	TRBJ1-5	CAWSRTTGNQPQHF	TGTGCCTGGAGTAGGACGACGGGGAATCAGCCCCAGCATTTT
TRBD1	TRBV6-5	TRBJ1-1	CASTPDRAMNTEAFF	TGTGCCAGCACCCCGGACAGGGCCATGAACACTGAAGCTTTCTTT
-	TRBV4-1	TRBJ2-5	CASSQDKRAAQETQYF	TGCGCCAGCAGCCAAGATAAGAGGGCAGCACAAGAGACCCAGTACTTC
-	TRBV30	TRBJ1-1	CAWRQSSYTEAFF	TGTGCCTGGAGACAGTCCAGCTACACTGAAGCTTTCTTT
-	TRBV7-9	TRBJ1-4	CASSLASDEGKLFF	TGTGCCAGCAGCTTAGCGAGCGACGAAGGAAAACTGTTTTTT
-	TRBV13	TRBJ1-2	CASSFTRARYGYTF	TGTGCCAGCAGCTTCACCAGGGCAAGGTATGGCTACACCTTC
TRBD1	TRBV29-1	TRBJ2-7	CSVEGQGPTLTSYEQYF	TGCAGCGTTGAGGGACAGGGCCCCACTCTGACCTCCTACGAGCAGTACTTC
-	TRBV27	TRBJ2-7	CASSFWRDGEQYF	TGTGCCAGCAGTTTCTGGAGGGACGGCGAGCAGTACTTC
TRBD2	TRBV5-1	TRBJ2-3	CASTLTSGASTDTQYF	TGCGCCAGCACCTTGACTAGCGGGGCTAGCACAGATACGCAGTATTTT
-	TRBV19	TRBJ1-1	CASSRTGMMNTEAFF	TGTGCCAGTAGTCGTACAGGGATGATGAACACTGAAGCTTTCTTT
TRBD2	TRBV9	TRBJ2-5	CASSHPEGLAGGSGETQYF	TGTGCCAGCAGCCACCCCGAAGGACTAGCGGGGGGTAGTGGAGAGACCCAGTACTTC
TRBD1	TRBV29-1	TRBJ1-1	CSVEGQGVGEAFF	TGCAGCGTTGAGGGACAGGGGGTGGGTGAAGCTTTCTTT
TRBD1	TRBV4-1	TRBJ2-2	CASSQDLDRVNTGELFF	TGCGCCAGCAGCCAAGATTTGGACAGGGTGAACACCGGGGAGCTGTTTTTT
-	TRBV5-1	TRBJ2-3	CASSLGQSTDTQYF	TGCGCCAGCAGCTTGGGTCAGAGCACAGATACGCAGTATTTT
-	TRBV19	TRBJ1-2	CASSTQARARYGYTF	TGTGCCAGTAGTACCCAAGCGCGGGCCCGCTATGGCTACACCTTC
-	TRBV30	TRBJ2-5	CAWNTGLEETQYF	TGTGCCTGGAACACAGGGCTAGAGGAGACCCAGTACTTC
TRBD2	TRBV7-9	TRBJ2-5	CAGGLANQETQYF	TGTGCCGGGGGACTAGCGAACCAAGAGACCCAGTACTTC
-	TRBV7-2	TRBJ2-2	CASSWRASGWGGELFF	TGTGCCAGCAGCTGGCGGGCCTCCGGTTGGGGCGGGGAGCTGTTTTTT